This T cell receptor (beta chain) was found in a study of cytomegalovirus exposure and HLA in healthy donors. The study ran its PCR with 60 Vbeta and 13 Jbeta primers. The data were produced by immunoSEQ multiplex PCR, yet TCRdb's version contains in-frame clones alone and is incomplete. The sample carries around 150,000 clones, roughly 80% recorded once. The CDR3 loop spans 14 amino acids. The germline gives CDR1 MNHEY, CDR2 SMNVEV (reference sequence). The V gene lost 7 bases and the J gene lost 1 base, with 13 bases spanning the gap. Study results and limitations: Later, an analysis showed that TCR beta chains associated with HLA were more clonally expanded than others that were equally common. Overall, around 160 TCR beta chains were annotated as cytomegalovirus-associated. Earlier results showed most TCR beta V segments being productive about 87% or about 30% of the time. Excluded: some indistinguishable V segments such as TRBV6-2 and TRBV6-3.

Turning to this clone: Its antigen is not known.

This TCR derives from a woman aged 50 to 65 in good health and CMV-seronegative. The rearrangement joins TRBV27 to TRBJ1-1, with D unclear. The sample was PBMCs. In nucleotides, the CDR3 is TGTGCCAGCAACGGGTTTTCGGGGAACACTGAAGCTTTCTTT. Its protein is CASNGFSGNTEAFF.